Each of the 22 T cell receptor beta chains below was sequenced from the same sample in a study of OX40 agonist ivuxolimab in advanced cancers. Clones were sequenced by immunoSEQ multiplex PCR, and TCRdb holds only the in-frame ones, with some missing. This sample carries about 83,000 clones, roughly 84% of them seen once, and the ten largest clones take under 8%. Sequencing was performed on CD4+ or CD8+ T cells sorted from blood, taken in a trial of the OX40 agonist ivuxolimab. Every receptor here comes from an adult with an advanced solid tumor such as melanoma, head and neck, liver or kidney cancer.

This chain links TRBV19 with TRBJ2-7, with 9 bases lining up with TRBD1. CDR1 is LNHDA, CDR2 SQIVND, per germline (reference sequence). This CDR3 has 13 amino acids. The ends lost 6 bases at V and 5 bases at J; junction bases unmatched: 5. CDR3 region: CASRSTGGNEQYF. The CDR3 DNA sequence: TGTGCCAGTAGGTCGACAGGGGGAAACGAGCAGTACTTC. Full variable domain (rest looked up from reference TRBV19 and TRBJ2-7): DGGITQSPKYLFRKEGQNVTLSCEQNLNHDAMYWYRQDPGQGLRLIYYSQIVNDFQKGDIAEGYSVSREKKESFPLTVTSAQKNPTAFYLCASRSTGGNEQYFGPGTRLTVT.

V and J are TRBV18 and TRBJ1-2; TRBD1 matches 7 bases. The germline CDR1 and CDR2 sequences are KGHSH and LQKENI. The CDR3 contains 15 residues. V gave up 2 bases and J gave up 4 bases; unmatched junction bases: 7. CDR3 sequence reads: CASSPSGAGGYGYTF. CDR3 DNA: TGTGCCAGCTCACCAAGTGGGGCAGGGGGCTATGGCTACACCTTC.

The chain recombines TRBV6-5 with TRBJ1-2, with 7 bases that match TRBD1. The CDR3 spans 14 residues. The J segment lost 0 bases and the V segment lost 9 bases, leaving 7 bases of the junction unmatched. Germline CDR1 MNHEY, CDR2 SVGAGI. CDR3 amino acids: CASSKGAANYGYTF. The DNA of the CDR3 is TGTGCCAGTTCAAAGGGGGCCGCTAACTATGGCTACACCTTC.

The chain carries TRBV4-1 and TRBJ1-3; D uncertain. The CDR3 has 17 residues. Germline V gene data show CDR1 as MGHRA and CDR2 as YSYEKL. The ends were cut back, 2 bases at V and 0 bases at J, with 14 bases in the middle. CDR3 amino acids: CASSQLDGVSSGNTIYF. CDR3 bases: TGCGCCAGCAGCCAACTAGACGGGGTATCCTCTGGAAACACCATATATTTT.

The rearrangement uses TRBV6-6 and TRBJ1-5; maybe TRBD1 (5 bases). Germline V gives CDR1 MNHNY, CDR2 SVGAGI (reference sequence). V gave up 6 bases and J gave up 6 bases, with 15 bases separating them. The CDR3 length is 14 residues. CDR3 DNA sequence: TGTGCCAGCAGCCTCCAGGGTCTGGGTCAGCCCCAGCATTTT. Its protein product is CASSLQGLGQPQHF.

The rearrangement joins TRBV7-6 to TRBJ2-5, with a possible D match to TRBD2 (6 bases). The CDR3 has 14 amino acids. Germline V lookup: CDR1 SGHVS, CDR2 FNYEAQ. The ends were cut back, 1 base at V and 5 bases at J, with 11 bases in the middle. CDR3 amino acids: CASSLGGGSETQYF. DNA for the CDR3: TGTGCCAGCAGCTTAGGTGGGGGGTCCGAGACCCAGTACTTC. Variable domain in full (rest from reference TRBV7-6 and TRBJ2-5): GAGVSQSPRYKVTKRGQDVALRCDPISGHVSLYWYRQALGQGPEFLTYFNYEAQQDKSGLPNDRFSAERPEGSISTLTIQRTEQRDSAMYRCASSLGGGSETQYFGPGTRLLVL.

The rearrangement links TRBV11-3 to TRBJ1-1, with D hard to call. The length of the CDR3 is 11 residues. Deletions cut 3 bases from V and 5 bases from J, with 4 bases between. Germline V gene data show CDR1 as SGHNT and CDR2 as YENEEA. CDR3 sequence (DNA): TGTGCCAGCAGCTTTTTGACTGAAGCTTTCTTT. Its protein is CASSFLTEAFF.

This sequence joins TRBV11-2 and TRBJ2-3; 10 bases line up with TRBD1. The V and J ends lost 3 bases and 6 bases, in that order; junction bases with no gene match: 6. Germline values: CDR1 SGHAT, CDR2 FQNNGV. The length of the CDR3 is 15 residues. CDR3 sequence: CASSFRDRGPDTQYF. In DNA, the CDR3 is TGTGCCAGCAGCTTCCGGGACAGGGGACCGGATACGCAGTATTTT.

This clone was counted many times. The rearrangement joins TRBV9 to TRBJ1-2; 12 positions agree with TRBD1. Germline V gene lookup returns CDR1 SGDLS and CDR2 YYNGEE. With V trimmed by 0 bases and J by 4 bases, 10 bases remained unmatched. The CDR3 has 18 residues. CDR3 sequence reads: CASSVDPGQGARSYGYTF. CDR3 nucleotide sequence: TGTGCCAGCAGCGTAGACCCGGGACAGGGGGCTCGGAGCTATGGCTACACCTTC.

The V gene is TRBV2, the J gene TRBJ2-1, with 8 nucleotides matching TRBD1. V was pared by 6 bases and J by 3 bases, with 7 bases of the junction left unmatched. Looked up from germline, CDR1 is SNHLY and CDR2 is FYNNEI. This CDR3 is 15 amino acids long. Here the CDR3 reads CASRIGQGLYNEQFF. CDR3 nucleotides: TGTGCCAGCAGGATCGGACAGGGACTCTACAATGAGCAGTTCTTC. The complete variable domain, with remaining parts taken from reference TRBV2 and TRBJ2-1, reads EPEVTQTPSHQVTQMGQEVILRCVPISNHLYFYWYRQILGQKVEFLVSFYNNEISEKSEIFDDQFSVERPDGSNFTLKIRSTKLEDSAMYFCASRIGQGLYNEQFFGPGTRLTVL.

The gene calls are TRBV7-9 and TRBJ2-2; D is uncertain. There are 12 residues in the CDR3. V was trimmed by 8 bases and J by 6 bases, leaving 10 bases between them. Germline values: CDR1 SEHNR, CDR2 FQNEAQ (reference sequence). The CDR3 nucleotides read TGTGCCAGCGAAACGGACGCCGGGGAGCTGTTTTTT. Its translation is CASETDAGELFF.

V and J are TRBV5-1 and TRBJ1-6; tentative D call: TRBD1 (5 bases). CDR3 length: 16 residues. V was trimmed by 4 bases and J by 6 bases, leaving 17 bases between them. Germline CDR1 is SGHRS and CDR2 is YFSETQ. Written as DNA, the CDR3 is TGCGCCAGCAGCGCTAGCCGGGACGCCCGTAATTCACCCCTCCACTTT. Its protein product is CASSASRDARNSPLHF.

The chain couples TRBV6-6 to TRBJ1-1; 8 bases are shared with TRBD1. With V trimmed by 2 bases and J by 1 base, 3 bases remained unmatched. The CDR3 has 15 amino acids. Germline V lookup: CDR1 MNHNY, CDR2 SVGAGI (reference sequence). CDR3 region: CASSYGQGKNTEAFF. The CDR3 nucleotides are TGTGCCAGCAGTTACGGACAGGGTAAGAACACTGAAGCTTTCTTT.

The chain joins TRBV6-5 to TRBJ1-5; D gene ambiguous. Germline CDR1 is MNHEY and CDR2 is SVGAGI. V lost 5 bases to trimming and J lost 4 bases, with 12 bases between them. CDR3 size: 14 residues. The CDR3 DNA reads TGTGCCAGCAGTCCCAATTCGAATAATCAGCCCCAGCATTTT. It codes for CASSPNSNNQPQHF.

The V and J genes are TRBV7-8 and TRBJ1-5, with D uncertain. The CDR3 sequence is 16 residues long. Trimming removed 1 base from V and 0 bases from J, with 10 bases in between. Germline lookup yields CDR1 SGHVS and CDR2 FQNEAQ. In DNA, the CDR3 is TGTGCCAGCAGCTTAGAGGGCATCAATAGCAATCAGCCCCAGCATTTT. Translation: CASSLEGINSNQPQHF.

The CDR3 spells CSVAGTAYEQYF. DNA of the CDR3: TGCAGCGTTGCCGGGACAGCCTACGAGCAGTACTTC. The chain couples TRBV29-1 to TRBJ2-7, with TRBD1 identical over 7 bases. CDR1 SQVTM and CDR2 ANQGSEA come from the germline V gene. V gave up 4 bases and J gave up 2 bases; unmatched junction bases: 2. The CDR3 is 12 amino acids.

The chain links TRBV9 to TRBJ2-3; TRBD2 agrees at 13 bases. CDR1 is SGDLS and CDR2 is YYNGEE in the germline V gene. CDR3 length: 18 amino acids. Losses at the gene ends were 3 bases for V and 4 bases for J; bases not matched to a gene: 11. The DNA for the CDR3 is TGTGCCAGCAGCGCAGGTCCCTCACTAGCGGGGGGGCCAGATACGCAGTATTTT. It yields the protein CASSAGPSLAGGPDTQYF.

This clone appeared once. The chain carries TRBV4-2 and TRBJ2-7, with D hard to call. The length of the CDR3 is 16 residues. CDR1 is LGHNA, CDR2 YNFKEQ, per germline. Trimming took off 0 bases at V and 2 bases at J, with 14 bases between the two ends. CDR3 in DNA: TGTGCCAGCAGCCAAGATCTAAGCGCGGCGACCTACGAGCAGTACTTC. It specifies CASSQDLSAATYEQYF.

This clone was observed once. V usage is TRBV27 and J usage is TRBJ1-1; unclear D gene. The V end lost 0 bases, the J end lost 1 base, and 6 bases lay between the germline ends. Germline loops: CDR1 MNHEY, CDR2 SMNVEV (reference sequence). The length of the CDR3 is 14 residues. The CDR3 sequence: CASSLSGRNTEAFF. The CDR3 DNA reads TGTGCCAGCAGTTTATCTGGGAGGAACACTGAAGCTTTCTTT.

The chain recombines TRBV6-6 with TRBJ2-1; 7 bases match TRBD1. Germline lookup yields CDR1 MNHNY and CDR2 SVGAGI (reference sequence). This CDR3 is 15 amino acids long. V lost 7 bases, J lost 4 bases, and 10 bases stayed unmatched. The CDR3 is CASIKGAGGYNEQFF. CDR3 coding DNA: TGTGCCAGCATCAAGGGGGCTGGCGGGTACAATGAGCAGTTCTTC.

V gene TRBV27 combines with J gene TRBJ2-1, with D possibly being TRBD2 (5 bases). The CDR3 is 13 amino acids. Germline lookup yields CDR1 MNHEY and CDR2 SMNVEV (reference sequence). V was trimmed by 5 bases and J by 9 bases, leaving 14 bases between them. Written as DNA, the CDR3 is TGTGCCAGCAGTGTCGGGGTAGTCACTGAGCAGTTCTTC. The encoded protein is CASSVGVVTEQFF.

The chain couples TRBV29-1 to TRBJ2-1; 7 positions match TRBD2. After removal of 4 bases from V and 3 bases from J, the junction contained 9 bases not matched to a gene. The CDR3 extends over 15 amino acids. The V gene's germline CDR1 is SQVTM and CDR2 ANQGSEA. The CDR3 DNA reads as TGCAGCGTTGTGAACCCGGCGGGAGTCTACAATGAGCAGTTCTTC. Translating it yields CSVVNPAGVYNEQFF.